This paragraph covers one T cell receptor (beta chain) sequence. Profiled with immunoSEQ multiplex PCR; TCRdb holds only in-frame clones, not every one. The repertoire holds some 21,000 clones, around four fifths seen once, with approximately 15% in the top ten. The sample is drawn from a study of T cell changes during pregnancy in multiple sclerosis. V lost 0 bases, J lost 7 bases, and 13 bases lay in between. Germline CDR1 reads PRHDT; CDR2 reads FYEKMQ (reference sequence). The CDR3 totals 15 residues. The material sequenced was CD8+ T cells from peripheral blood mononuclear cells, taken in the first trimester of pregnancy. This receptor was taken from a female donor in good health, enrolled as a control in a pregnancy study. This chain links TRBV13 with TRBJ2-1, with D perhaps matching TRBD2 (5 bases). The CDR3 bases are TGTGCCAGCAGCTTAGGACCGGGGTTGTGGAATGAGCAGTTCTTC. Translated: CASSLGPGLWNEQFF.